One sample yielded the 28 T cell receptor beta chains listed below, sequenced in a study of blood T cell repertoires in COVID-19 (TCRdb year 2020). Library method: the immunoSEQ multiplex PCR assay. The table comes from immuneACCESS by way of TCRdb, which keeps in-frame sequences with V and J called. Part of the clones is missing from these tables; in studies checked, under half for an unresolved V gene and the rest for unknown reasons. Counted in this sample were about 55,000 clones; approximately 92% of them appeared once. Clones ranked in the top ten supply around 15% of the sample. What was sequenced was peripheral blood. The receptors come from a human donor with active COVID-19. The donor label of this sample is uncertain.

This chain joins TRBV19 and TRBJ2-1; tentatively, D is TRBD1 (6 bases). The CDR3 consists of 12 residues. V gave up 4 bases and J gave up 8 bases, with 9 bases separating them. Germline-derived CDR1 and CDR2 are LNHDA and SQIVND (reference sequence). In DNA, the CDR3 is TGTGCCAGTAGTAACAGGGTCGATGAGCAGTTCTTC. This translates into CASSNRVDEQFF.

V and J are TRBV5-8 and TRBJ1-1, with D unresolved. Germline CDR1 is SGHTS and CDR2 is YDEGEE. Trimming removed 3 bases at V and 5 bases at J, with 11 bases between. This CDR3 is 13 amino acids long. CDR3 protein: CASSWVGDTEAFF. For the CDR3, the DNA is TGTGCCAGCAGCTGGGTGGGAGATACTGAAGCTTTCTTT.

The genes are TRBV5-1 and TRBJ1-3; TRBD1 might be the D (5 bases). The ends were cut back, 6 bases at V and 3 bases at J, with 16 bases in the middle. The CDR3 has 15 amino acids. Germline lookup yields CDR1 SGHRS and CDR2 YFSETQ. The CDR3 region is CASNPAQGGGNTIYF. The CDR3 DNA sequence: TGCGCCAGCAACCCGGCGCAGGGCGGTGGAAACACCATATATTTT.

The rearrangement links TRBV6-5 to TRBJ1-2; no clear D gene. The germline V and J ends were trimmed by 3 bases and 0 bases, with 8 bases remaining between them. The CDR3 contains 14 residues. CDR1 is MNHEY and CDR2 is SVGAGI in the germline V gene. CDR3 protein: CASSYGQANYGYTF. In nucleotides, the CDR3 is TGTGCCAGCAGTTATGGCCAGGCTAACTATGGCTACACCTTC.

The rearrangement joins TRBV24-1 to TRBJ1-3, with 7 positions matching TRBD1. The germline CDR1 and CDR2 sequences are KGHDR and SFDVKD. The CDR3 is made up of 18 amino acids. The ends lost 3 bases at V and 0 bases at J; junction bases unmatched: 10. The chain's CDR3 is CATSDRRDSAFSGNTIYF. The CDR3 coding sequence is TGTGCCACCAGTGATCGGAGGGACAGCGCCTTCTCTGGAAACACCATATATTTT.

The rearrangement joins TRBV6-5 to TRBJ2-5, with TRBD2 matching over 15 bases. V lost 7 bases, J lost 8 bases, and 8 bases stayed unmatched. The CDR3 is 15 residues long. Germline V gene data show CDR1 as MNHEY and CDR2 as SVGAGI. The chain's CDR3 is CASTQAGLAGGTQYF. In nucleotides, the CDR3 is TGTGCCAGCACACAGGCGGGACTAGCGGGGGGAACCCAGTACTTC.

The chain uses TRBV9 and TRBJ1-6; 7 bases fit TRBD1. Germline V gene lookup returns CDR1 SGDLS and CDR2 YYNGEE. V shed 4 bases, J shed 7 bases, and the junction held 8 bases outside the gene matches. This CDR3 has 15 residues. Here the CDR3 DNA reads TGTGCCAGCAGCCTAGTGGAGACAGGGAATTCACCCCTCCACTTT. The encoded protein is CASSLVETGNSPLHF.

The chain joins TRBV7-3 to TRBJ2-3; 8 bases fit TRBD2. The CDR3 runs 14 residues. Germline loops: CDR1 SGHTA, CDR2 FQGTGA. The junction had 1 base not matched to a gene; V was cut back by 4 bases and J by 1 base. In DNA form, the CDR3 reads TGTGCCAGCAGCTCGACTAGCGGCACAGATACGCAGTATTTT. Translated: CASSSTSGTDTQYF.

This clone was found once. In nucleotides, the CDR3 is TGTGCCAGAAGCTTGGAGCGAAGGTTTGGCAGATATAGCAATCAGCCCCAGCATTTT. Translation gives CARSLERRFGRYSNQPQHF. This rearrangement joins TRBV5-3 to TRBJ1-5; no reliable D call. TRBV5-3 is classed as an ORF, of uncertain function. The CDR3 is 19 residues long. Trimming took 0 bases from V and 0 from J, leaving 19 bases between them.

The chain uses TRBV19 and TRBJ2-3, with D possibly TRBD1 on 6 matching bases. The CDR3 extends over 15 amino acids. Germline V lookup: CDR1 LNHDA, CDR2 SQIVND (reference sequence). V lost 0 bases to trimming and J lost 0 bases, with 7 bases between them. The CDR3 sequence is CASSIEQGSTDTQYF. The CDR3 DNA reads TGTGCCAGTAGTATAGAACAGGGTAGCACAGATACGCAGTATTTT.

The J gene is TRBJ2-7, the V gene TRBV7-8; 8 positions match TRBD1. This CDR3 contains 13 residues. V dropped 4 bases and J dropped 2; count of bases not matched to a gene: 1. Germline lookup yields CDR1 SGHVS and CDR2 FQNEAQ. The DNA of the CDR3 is TGTGCCAGCAGCTGGACAGGGACCTACGAGCAGTACGTC. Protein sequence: CASSWTGTYEQYV.

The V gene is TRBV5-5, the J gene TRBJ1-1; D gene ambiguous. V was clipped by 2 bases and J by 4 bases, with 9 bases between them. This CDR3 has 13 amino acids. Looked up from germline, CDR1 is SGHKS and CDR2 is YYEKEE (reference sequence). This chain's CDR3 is CASSFDILTEAFF. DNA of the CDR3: TGTGCCAGCAGCTTCGACATTCTCACTGAAGCTTTCTTT.

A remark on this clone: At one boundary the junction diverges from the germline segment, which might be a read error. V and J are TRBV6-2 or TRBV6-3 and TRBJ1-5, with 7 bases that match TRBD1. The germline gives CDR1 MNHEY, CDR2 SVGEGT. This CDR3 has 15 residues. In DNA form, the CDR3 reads TGTGCCAGCAGTGACTCCCTACAGGGGACTCAGCCCCAGCATTTT. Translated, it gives CASSDSLQGTQPQHF.

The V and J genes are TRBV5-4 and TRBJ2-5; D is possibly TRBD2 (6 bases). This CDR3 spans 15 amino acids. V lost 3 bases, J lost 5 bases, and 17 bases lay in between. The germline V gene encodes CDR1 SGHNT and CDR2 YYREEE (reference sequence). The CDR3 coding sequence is TGTGCCAGCAGCTGGACCCTGCCTGGGGGGGAGACCCAGTACTTC. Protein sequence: CASSWTLPGGETQYF.

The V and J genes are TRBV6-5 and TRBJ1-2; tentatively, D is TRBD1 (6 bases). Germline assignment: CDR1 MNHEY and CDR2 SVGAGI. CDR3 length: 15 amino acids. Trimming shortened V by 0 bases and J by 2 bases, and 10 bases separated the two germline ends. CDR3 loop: CASSYSGRGNYGYTF. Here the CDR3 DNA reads TGTGCCAGCAGTTACTCGGGCAGGGGCAACTATGGCTACACCTTC.

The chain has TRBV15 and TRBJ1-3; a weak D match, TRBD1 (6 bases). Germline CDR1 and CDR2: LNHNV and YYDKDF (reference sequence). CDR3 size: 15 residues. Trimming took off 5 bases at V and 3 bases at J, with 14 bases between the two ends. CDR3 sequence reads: CATSGYRAGGNTIYF. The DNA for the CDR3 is TGTGCCACCAGCGGTTACAGGGCGGGTGGAAACACCATATATTTT.

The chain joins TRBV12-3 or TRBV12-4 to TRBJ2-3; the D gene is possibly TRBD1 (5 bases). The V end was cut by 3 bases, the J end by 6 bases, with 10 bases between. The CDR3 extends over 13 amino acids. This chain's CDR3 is CASSLRQTDTQYF. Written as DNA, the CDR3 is TGTGCCAGCAGTTTGCGACAGACCGATACGCAGTATTTT.

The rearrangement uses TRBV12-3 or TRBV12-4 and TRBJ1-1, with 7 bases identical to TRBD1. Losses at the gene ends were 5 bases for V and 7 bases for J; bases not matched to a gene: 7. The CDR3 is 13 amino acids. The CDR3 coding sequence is TGTGCCAGCAGTCCTAGGGGGCAGAATGAAGCTTTCTTT. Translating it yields CASSPRGQNEAFF.

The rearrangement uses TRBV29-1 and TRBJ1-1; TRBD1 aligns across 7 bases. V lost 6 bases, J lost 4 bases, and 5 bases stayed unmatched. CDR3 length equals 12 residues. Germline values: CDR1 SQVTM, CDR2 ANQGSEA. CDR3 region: CSVNRGTTEAFF. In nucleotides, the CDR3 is TGCAGCGTAAACAGGGGTACCACTGAAGCTTTCTTT.

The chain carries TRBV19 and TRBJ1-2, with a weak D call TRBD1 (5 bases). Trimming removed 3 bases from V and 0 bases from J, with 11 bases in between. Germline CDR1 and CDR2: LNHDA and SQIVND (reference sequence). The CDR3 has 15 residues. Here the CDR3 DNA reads TGTGCCAGTAGTATTACAGGCTTAGCTAACTATGGCTACACCTTC. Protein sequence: CASSITGLANYGYTF.

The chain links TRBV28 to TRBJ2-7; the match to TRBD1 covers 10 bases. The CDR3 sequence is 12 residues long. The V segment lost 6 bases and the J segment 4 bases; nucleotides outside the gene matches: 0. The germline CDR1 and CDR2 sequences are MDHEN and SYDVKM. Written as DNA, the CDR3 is TGTGCCAGCAGGGGACAGGGGTACGAGCAGTACTTC. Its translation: CASRGQGYEQYF.

The CDR3 loop reads CASSIGQGNTEAFF. Here the CDR3 DNA reads TGTGCCAGTAGTATTGGACAGGGCAACACTGAAGCTTTCTTT. V is TRBV19 and J is TRBJ1-1, with 8 positions matching TRBD1. Germline loops: CDR1 LNHDA, CDR2 SQIVND (reference sequence). The V segment lost 3 bases and the J segment 2 bases; nucleotides outside the gene matches: 2. This CDR3 contains 14 residues.

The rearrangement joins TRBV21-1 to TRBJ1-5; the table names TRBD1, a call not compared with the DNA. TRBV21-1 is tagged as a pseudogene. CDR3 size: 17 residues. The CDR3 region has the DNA TGTGCCAGTACCGGGACAGGGGGCGGCGTTGGCAATCAGCCCCAGCATTTT. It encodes CASTGTGGGVGNQPQHF.

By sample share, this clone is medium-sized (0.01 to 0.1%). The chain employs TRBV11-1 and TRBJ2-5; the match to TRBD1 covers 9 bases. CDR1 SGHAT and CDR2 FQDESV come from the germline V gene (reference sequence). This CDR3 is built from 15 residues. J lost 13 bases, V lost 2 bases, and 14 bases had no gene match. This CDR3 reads CASSLLRDRAFARYF. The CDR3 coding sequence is TGTGCCAGCAGCTTACTCCGGGACAGGGCCTTCGCCCGGTACTTC.

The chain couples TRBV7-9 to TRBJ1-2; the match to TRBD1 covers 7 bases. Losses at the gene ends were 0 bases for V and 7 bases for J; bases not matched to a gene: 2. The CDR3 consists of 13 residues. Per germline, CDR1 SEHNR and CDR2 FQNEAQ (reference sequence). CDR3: CASSLAGGFGYTF. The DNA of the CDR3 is TGTGCCAGCAGCTTAGCAGGGGGCTTTGGCTACACCTTC.

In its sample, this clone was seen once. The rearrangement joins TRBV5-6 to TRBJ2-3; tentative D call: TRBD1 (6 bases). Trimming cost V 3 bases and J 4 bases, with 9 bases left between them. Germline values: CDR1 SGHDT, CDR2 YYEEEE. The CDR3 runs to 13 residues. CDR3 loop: CASSSQGADTQYF. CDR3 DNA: TGTGCCAGCAGCTCACAGGGCGCAGATACGCAGTATTTT.

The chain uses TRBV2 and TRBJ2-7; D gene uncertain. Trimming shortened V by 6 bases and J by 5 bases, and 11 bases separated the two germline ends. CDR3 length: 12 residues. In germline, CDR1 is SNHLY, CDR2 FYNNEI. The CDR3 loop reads CASRAIADEQYF. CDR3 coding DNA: TGTGCCAGCAGGGCGATCGCGGACGAGCAGTACTTC.

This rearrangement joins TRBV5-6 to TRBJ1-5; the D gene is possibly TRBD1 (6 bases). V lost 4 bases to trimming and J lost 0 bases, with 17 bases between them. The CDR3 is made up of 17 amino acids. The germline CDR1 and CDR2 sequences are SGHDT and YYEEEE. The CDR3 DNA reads TGTGCCAGCAGCGTCGGCAGGGGTCATTATAGCAATCAGCCCCAGCATTTT. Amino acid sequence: CASSVGRGHYSNQPQHF.